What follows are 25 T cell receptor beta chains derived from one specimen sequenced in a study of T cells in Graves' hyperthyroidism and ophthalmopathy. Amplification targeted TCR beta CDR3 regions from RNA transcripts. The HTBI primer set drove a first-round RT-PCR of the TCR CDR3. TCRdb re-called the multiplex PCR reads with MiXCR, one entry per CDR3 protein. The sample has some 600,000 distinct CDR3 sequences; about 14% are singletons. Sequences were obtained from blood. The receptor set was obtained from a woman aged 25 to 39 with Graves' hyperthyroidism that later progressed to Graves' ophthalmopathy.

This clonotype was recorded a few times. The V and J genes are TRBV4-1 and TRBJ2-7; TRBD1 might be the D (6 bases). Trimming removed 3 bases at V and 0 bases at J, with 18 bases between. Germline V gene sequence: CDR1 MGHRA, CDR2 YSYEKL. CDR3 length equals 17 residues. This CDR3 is CASSQAPEWTDSYEQYF. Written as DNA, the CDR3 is TGCGCCAGCAGCCAGGCCCCCGAATGGACAGACTCCTACGAGCAGTACTTC.

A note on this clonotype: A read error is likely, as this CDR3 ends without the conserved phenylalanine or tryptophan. Here the CDR3 reads CASSARLGSEQFV. The CDR3 DNA reads TGTGCCAGCAGCGCCCGACTAGGCAGTGAGCAGTTCGTC. J is TRBJ2-1 and V is TRBV11-2, with D tentatively TRBD2 (6 bases). Between the trimmed V and J ends, which lost 5 bases and 9 bases, there was a span of 14 bases. The CDR3 runs 13 residues. Looked up from germline, CDR1 is SGHAT and CDR2 is FQNNGV.

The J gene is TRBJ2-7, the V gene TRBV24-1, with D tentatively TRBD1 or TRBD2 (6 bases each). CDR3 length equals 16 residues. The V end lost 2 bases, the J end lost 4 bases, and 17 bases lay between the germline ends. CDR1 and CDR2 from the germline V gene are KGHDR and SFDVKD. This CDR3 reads CATSDSKGGGLYEQYF. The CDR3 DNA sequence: TGTGCCACCAGTGATTCCAAGGGGGGTGGACTTTACGAGCAGTACTTC.

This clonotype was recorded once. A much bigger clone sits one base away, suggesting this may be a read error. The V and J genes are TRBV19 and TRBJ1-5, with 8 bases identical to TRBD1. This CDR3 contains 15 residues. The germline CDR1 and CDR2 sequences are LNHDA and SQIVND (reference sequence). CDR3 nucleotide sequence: TGTGCCAGTAGTGCCCAGGGGGCGAGCAATGAGCCCCAGCATTTT. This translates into CASSAQGASNEPQHF.

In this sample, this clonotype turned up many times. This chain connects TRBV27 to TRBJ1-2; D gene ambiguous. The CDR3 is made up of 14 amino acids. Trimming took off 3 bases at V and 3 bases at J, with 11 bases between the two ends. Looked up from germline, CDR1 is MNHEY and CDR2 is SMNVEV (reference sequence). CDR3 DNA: TGTGCCAGCAGTTTCCACCCCTCTGACTATGGCTACACCTTC. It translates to CASSFHPSDYGYTF.

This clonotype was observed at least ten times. CDR3 protein: CASSLTWDREGGGQPQHF. The DNA of the CDR3 is TGTGCCAGCAGCTTAACCTGGGACAGGGAGGGCGGAGGGCAGCCCCAGCATTTT. This sequence joins TRBV7-9 and TRBJ1-5; TRBD1 aligns across 9 bases. The V gene end was trimmed by 2 bases and the J gene end by 7 bases; junction bases not matched to a gene: 15. Germline CDR1 SEHNR, CDR2 FQNEAQ (reference sequence). The CDR3 loop spans 18 amino acids.

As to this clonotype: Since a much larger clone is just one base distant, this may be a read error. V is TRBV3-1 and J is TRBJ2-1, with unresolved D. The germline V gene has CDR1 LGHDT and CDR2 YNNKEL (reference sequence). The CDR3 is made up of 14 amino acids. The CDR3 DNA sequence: TGTGCCAACAGCCCAGCCCTCTCCTACAATGAGCAGTTCTTC. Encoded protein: CANSPALSYNEQFF.

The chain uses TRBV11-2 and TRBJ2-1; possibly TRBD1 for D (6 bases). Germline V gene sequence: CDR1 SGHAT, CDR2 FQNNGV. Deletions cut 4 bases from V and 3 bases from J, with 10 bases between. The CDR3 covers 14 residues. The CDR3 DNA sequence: TGTGCCAGCAGCTATCTGGACAGCTACAATGAGCAGTTCTTC. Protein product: CASSYLDSYNEQFF.

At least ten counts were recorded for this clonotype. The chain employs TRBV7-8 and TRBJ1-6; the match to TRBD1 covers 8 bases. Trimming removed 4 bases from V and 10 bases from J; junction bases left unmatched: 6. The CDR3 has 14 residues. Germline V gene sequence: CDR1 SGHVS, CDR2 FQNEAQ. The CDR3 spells CASSSGQGGSPLHF. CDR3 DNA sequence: TGTGCCAGCAGCTCCGGACAGGGTGGATCACCCCTCCACTTT. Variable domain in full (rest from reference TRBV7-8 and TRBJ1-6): GAGVSQSPRYKVAKRGQDVALRCDPISGHVSLFWYQQALGQGPEFLTYFQNEAQLDKSGLPSDRFFAERPEGSVSTLKIQRTQQEDSAVYLCASSSGQGGSPLHFGNGTRLTVT.

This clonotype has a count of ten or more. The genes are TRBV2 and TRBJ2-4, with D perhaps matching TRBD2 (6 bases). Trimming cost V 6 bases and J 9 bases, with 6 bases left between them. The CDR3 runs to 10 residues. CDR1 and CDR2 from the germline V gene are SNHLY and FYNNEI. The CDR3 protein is CASRGGIQYF. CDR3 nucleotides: TGTGCCAGCAGGGGGGGCATTCAGTACTTC.

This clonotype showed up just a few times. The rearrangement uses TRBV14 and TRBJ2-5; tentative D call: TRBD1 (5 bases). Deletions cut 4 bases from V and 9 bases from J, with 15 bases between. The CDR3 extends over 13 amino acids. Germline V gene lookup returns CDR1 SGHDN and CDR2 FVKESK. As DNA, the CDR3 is TGTGCCAGCAGCCCCCAGGGCCTAGGGGCCCAGTACTTC. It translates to CASSPQGLGAQYF.

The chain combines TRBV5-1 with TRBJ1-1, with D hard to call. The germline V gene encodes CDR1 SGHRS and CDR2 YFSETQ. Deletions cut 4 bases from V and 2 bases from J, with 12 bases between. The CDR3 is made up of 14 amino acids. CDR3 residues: CASSLRDQNTEAFF. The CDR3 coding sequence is TGCGCCAGCAGCCTCCGGGATCAAAACACTGAAGCTTTCTTT.

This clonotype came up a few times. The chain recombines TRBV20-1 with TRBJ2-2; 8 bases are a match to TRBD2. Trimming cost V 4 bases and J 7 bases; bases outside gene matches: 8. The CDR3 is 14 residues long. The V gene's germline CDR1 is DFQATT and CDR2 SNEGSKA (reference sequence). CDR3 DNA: TGCAGTGCTACTATAGCGGGGCCCGGCGGGGAGCTGTTTTTT. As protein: CSATIAGPGGELFF.

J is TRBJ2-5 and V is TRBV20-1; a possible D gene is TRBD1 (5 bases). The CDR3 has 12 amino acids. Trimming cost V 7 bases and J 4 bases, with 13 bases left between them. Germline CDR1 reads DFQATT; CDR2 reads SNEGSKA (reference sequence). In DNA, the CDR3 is TGCAGTGTCGATGGGGCGACAGAGACCCAGTACTTC. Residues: CSVDGATETQYF.

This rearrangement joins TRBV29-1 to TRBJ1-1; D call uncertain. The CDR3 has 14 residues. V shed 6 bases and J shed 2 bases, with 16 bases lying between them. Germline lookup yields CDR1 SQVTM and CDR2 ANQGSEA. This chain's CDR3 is CSVELAGVNTEAFF. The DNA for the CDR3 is TGCAGCGTCGAACTCGCCGGGGTTAACACTGAAGCTTTCTTT.

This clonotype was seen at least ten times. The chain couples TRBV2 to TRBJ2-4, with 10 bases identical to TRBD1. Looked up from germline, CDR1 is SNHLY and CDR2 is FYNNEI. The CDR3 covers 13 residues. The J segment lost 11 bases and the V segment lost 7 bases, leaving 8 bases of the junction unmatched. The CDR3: CASIKGGQGLQYF. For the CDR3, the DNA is TGTGCCAGCATCAAAGGGGGACAGGGGCTTCAGTACTTC.

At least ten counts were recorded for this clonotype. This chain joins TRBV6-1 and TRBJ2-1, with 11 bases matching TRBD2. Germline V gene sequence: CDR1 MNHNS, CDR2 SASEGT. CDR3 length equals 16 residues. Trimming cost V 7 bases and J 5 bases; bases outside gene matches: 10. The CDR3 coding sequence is TGTGCCAGCATGATAACTAGCGGGAGAAGCGACAATGAGCAGTTCTTC. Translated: CASMITSGRSDNEQFF.

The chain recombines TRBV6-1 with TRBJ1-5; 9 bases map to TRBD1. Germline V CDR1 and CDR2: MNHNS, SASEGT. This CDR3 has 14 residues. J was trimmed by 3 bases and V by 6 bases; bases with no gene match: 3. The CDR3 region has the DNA TGTGCCAGCAGAAGGACAGGGGACAATCAGCCCCAGCATTTT. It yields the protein CASRRTGDNQPQHF.

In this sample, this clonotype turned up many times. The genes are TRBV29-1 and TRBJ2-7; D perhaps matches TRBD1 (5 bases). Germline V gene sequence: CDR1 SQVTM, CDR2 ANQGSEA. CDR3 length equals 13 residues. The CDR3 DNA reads TGCAGGGGTCAGGGAAAGAGCTCCTACGAGCAGTACTTC. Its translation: CRGQGKSSYEQYF.

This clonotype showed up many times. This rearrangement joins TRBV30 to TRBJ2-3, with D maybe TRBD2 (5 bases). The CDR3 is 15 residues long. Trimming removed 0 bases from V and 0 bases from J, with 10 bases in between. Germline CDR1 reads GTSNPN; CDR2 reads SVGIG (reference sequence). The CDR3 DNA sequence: TGTGCCTGGAGTGTACTGCGCGGGAGCACAGATACGCAGTATTTT. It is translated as CAWSVLRGSTDTQYF.

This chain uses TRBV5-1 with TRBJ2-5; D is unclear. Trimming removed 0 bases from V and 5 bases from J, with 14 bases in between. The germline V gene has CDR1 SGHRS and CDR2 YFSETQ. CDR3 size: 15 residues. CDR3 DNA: TGCGCCAGCAGCTTGGGGTCGGTGTACGGGGAGACCCAGTACTTC. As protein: CASSLGSVYGETQYF.

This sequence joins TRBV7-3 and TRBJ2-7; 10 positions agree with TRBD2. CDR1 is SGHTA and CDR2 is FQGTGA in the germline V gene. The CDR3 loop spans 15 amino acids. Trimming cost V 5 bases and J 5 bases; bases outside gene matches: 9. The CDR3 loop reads CASSLSSGSYDEQYF. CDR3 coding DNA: TGTGCCAGCAGCCTCTCTAGCGGGAGCTACGACGAGCAGTACTTC.

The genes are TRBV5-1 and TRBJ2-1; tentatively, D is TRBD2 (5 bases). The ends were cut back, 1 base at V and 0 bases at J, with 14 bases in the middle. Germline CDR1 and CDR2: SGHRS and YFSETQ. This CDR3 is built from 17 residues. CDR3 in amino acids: CASSLKRGLSSYNEQFF. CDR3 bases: TGCGCCAGCAGCTTGAAACGCGGACTTAGCTCCTACAATGAGCAGTTCTTC.

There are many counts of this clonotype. The DNA of the CDR3 is TGTGCCAGCAGTGACCGATTTGTGGGAAACACCATATATTTT. Its translation: CASSDRFVGNTIYF. V gene TRBV28 combines with J gene TRBJ1-3; D gene ambiguous. Germline V gene lookup returns CDR1 MDHEN and CDR2 SYDVKM. The CDR3 extends over 14 amino acids. The V end was cut by 5 bases, the J end by 4 bases, with 12 bases between.

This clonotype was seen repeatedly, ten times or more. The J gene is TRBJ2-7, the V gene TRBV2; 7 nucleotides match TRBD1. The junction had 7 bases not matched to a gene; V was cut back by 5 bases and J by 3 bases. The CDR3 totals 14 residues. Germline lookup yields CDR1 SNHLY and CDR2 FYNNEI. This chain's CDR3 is CASSNRGQHYEQYF. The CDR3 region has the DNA TGTGCCAGCAGTAACCGGGGACAGCACTACGAGCAGTACTTC.